The rows below give T cell receptor beta chains drawn from one sample of a study of identical twins. TCRdb analysed the 5' RACE reads with MiXCR anew, one entry per CDR3 protein. The sample consists of roughly 1.6 million distinct CDR3 sequences, 25% to 35% of them appearing once. Sequencing was done on a sample of cord blood. The receptors stem from a newborn girl in good health. CDR3s include the opening cysteine and the closing phenylalanine or tryptophan. D genes are given only for firm matches. Expanded clones are given a class, and other clones once, few, many or no size at all.

cdr3_length	d_call	v_call	clone_size	j_call	cdr3_nt	cdr3_aa
14	NA	TRBV10-3	many	TRBJ2-3	TGTGCCATCAGTGGGACGGCTAGCACAGATACGCAGTATTTT	CAISGTASTDTQYF
15	NA	TRBV3-1	NA	TRBJ2-3	TGTGCCAGCAGCCACAACTACCTGCCGGGCGATACGCAGTATTTT	CASSHNYLPGDTQYF
13	NA	TRBV12-3/TRBV12-4	few	TRBJ1-3	TGTGCCAGCAGATGGAGCTCTGGAAACACCATATATTTT	CASRWSSGNTIYF
17	NA	TRBV4-1	few	TRBJ2-6	TGCGCCAGCAGCCAAGATCCGGCAGGCCCTGGGGCCAACGTCCTGACTTTC	CASSQDPAGPGANVLTF
17	TRBD2	TRBV27	few	TRBJ2-4	TGTGCCAGCAGGGGGCGGGGGACCTCCCTAGCCAAAAACATTCAGTACTTC	CASRGRGTSLAKNIQYF
16	TRBD2	TRBV24-1	NA	TRBJ2-1	TGTGCCACCAGTGACCCGATTAGGGTGCGGGGGGGCATGCAGTTCTTC	CATSDPIRVRGGMQFF
15	NA	TRBV28	few	TRBJ2-1	TGTGCCAGCAGTTTCTCAGGGGAATGGGACGATGAGCAGTTCTTC	CASSFSGEWDDEQFF
13	NA	TRBV10-1	NA	TRBJ1-1	TGCGCCAGCCAACTTGACAGGAACACTGAAGCTTTCTTT	CASQLDRNTEAFF
16	NA	TRBV10-3	many	TRBJ2-3	TGTGCCATCAGTGAGCCACCCCCAGACCACACAGATACGCAGTATTTT	CAISEPPPDHTDTQYF
15	NA	TRBV2	NA	TRBJ1-2	TGTGCCAGTAGACAGGTGACGAATTCCTTCTATGGCTACACCTTC	CASRQVTNSFYGYTF
14	NA	TRBV4-1	NA	TRBJ1-6	TGCGCCAGCAGCCAAAGCCCCTATAATTCACCCCTCCACTTT	CASSQSPYNSPLHF
14	NA	TRBV11-2	few	TRBJ2-3	TGTGCCAGCAGCTTAGACGGCGGCGTGTATACGCAGTATTTT	CASSLDGGVYTQYF
17	TRBD2	TRBV5-8	NA	TRBJ2-1	TGTGCCAGCAGCTTGGGAACCGGGACTAGCTCCTACAATGAGCAGTTCTTC	CASSLGTGTSSYNEQFF
15	NA	TRBV20-1	NA	TRBJ2-7	TGCAGTGCTGGGATGAGTCGCGGACGCTTCTACGAGCAGTACTTC	CSAGMSRGRFYEQYF
14	NA	TRBV7-8	few	TRBJ1-1	TGTGCCAGCAGCTTAGCGGCGCGGAACACTGAAGCTTTCTTT	CASSLAARNTEAFF
13	TRBD1	TRBV29-1	few	TRBJ1-1	TGCAGCGTTGGGGCGACAGGGGACACTGAAGCTTTCTTT	CSVGATGDTEAFF
13	TRBD1	TRBV29-1	once	TRBJ2-1	TGCAGCGTTGGGTGGACAGGGTGGGAGACCCAGTTCTTC	CSVGWTGWETQFF
13	NA	TRBV6-5	few	TRBJ2-1	TGTGCCAGCAGCTCTCGAGCGCACAATGAGCAGTTCTTC	CASSSRAHNEQFF
16	TRBD2	TRBV4-1	few	TRBJ2-7	TGCGCCAGCAGCCAAGTGCCTAGCGGGAGGGCCAACGAGCAGTACTTC	CASSQVPSGRANEQYF
16	TRBD1	TRBV25-1	NA	TRBJ2-7	TGTGCCAGCAGTACAACCGGGACAGGGTCCTACAATGAGCAGTACTTC	CASSTTGTGSYNEQYF
17	TRBD2	TRBV12-3/TRBV12-4	few	TRBJ2-5	TGTGCCAGCAGTTTTGGTGTGGCTAGCGGGAGGGAGGAGACCCAGTACTTC	CASSFGVASGREETQYF
16	TRBD2	TRBV5-1	NA	TRBJ2-3	TGCGCCAGCAGCTTGGCTAGCGGGGCTCTCACAGATACGCAGTATTTT	CASSLASGALTDTQYF
14	NA	TRBV29-1	NA	TRBJ1-1	TGCAGCGTTGAAGATCCCCAGTGGACCACTGAAGCTTTCTTT	CSVEDPQWTTEAFF
14	NA	TRBV7-9	few	TRBJ2-7	TGTGCCAGCAGCACAGAAGCTACCAGGGATGAGCAGTACTTC	CASSTEATRDEQYF
12	TRBD1	TRBV19	NA	TRBJ2-1	TGTGCCAGTAACGACAGGGGCAATGAGCAGTTCTTC	CASNDRGNEQFF
16	NA	TRBV6-6	NA	TRBJ2-7	TGTGCCAGCAGAGCCCCAGATGTCAGCTCCTACAATGAGCAGTACTTC	CASRAPDVSSYNEQYF
16	TRBD2	TRBV7-2	once	TRBJ2-5	TGTGCCAGCAGCCTAAAAGCGGGAGTCTACTACAATGAGCAGTACTTC	CASSLKAGVYYNEQYF
17	TRBD2	TRBV6-1	NA	TRBJ2-7	TGTGCCAGCAGTGAGACTAACGCTTTAAGCGGGACTTACGAGCAGTACTTC	CASSETNALSGTYEQYF
17	TRBD1	TRBV4-1	NA	TRBJ2-1	TGCGCCAGCAGCCAAGGCGACAGGGGGCCTAAATACAATGAGCAGTTCTTC	CASSQGDRGPKYNEQFF
12	TRBD1	TRBV24-1	few	TRBJ2-5	TGTGCCACCCGGACAGGGGAAGAGACCCAGTACTTC	CATRTGEETQYF
16	NA	TRBV4-2	NA	TRBJ2-2	TGTGCCAGCAGCCAAGTTGCAGCCTCGAGGACCGGGGAGCTGTTTTTT	CASSQVAASRTGELFF
11	NA	TRBV20-1	NA	TRBJ2-7	TGCAGTGCTAGGGCCGGGACCGAGCAGTACTTC	CSARAGTEQYF
15	TRBD2	TRBV27	NA	TRBJ2-5	TGTGCCAGCAGTTTTCGGGCGGGAGGCCAAGAGACCCAGTACTTC	CASSFRAGGQETQYF
14	TRBD1	TRBV2	NA	TRBJ1-4	TGTGCCAGCAACCCTGAGACAGGGGGAAAGAAACTGTTTTTT	CASNPETGGKKLFF
16	TRBD1	TRBV27	NA	TRBJ1-3	TGTGCCAGCAGTTTGGACGGGACAGGGGCTGGAAACACCATATATTTT	CASSLDGTGAGNTIYF
11	NA	TRBV20-1	few	TRBJ2-7	TGCAGTGCCCTCTTATCGAATGAGCAGTACTTC	CSALLSNEQYF
13	TRBD1	TRBV20-1	many	TRBJ1-2	TGCAGTGCCGATAGGGACAGGGGAAATGGCTACACCTTC	CSADRDRGNGYTF
13	NA	TRBV5-1	few	TRBJ2-4	TGCGCCAGCAGCTCCCTAGGTGAGCTCGTGCAGTACTTC	CASSSLGELVQYF
13	NA	TRBV20-1	few	TRBJ2-7	TGCAGTGCTGAAGCAGGAAACTCCTACGAGCAGTACTTC	CSAEAGNSYEQYF
16	NA	TRBV27	few	TRBJ1-5	TGTGCCAGCAGCCCAGTCCTACAGGGTAGCAATCAGCCCCAGCATTTT	CASSPVLQGSNQPQHF